This T cell receptor beta chain was sequenced during a study of shared T cell receptors in the human thymus. TCRdb's copy holds only in-frame clones and misses some; the assay was immunoSEQ multiplex PCR. The table records just under 550,000 clones, about 84% of them present only once. Separately, the same data were catalogued under a study of human thymus T cells.

The sample was thymocytes. The receptor's source is a boy under two years old with a congenital heart defect.

CDR3 coding DNA: TGTGCCAGCAGCTTGGTTGGGGCCAGATCCTACGAGCAGTACTTC. Translating gives CASSLVGARSYEQYF. This rearrangement joins TRBV5-4 to TRBJ2-7; tentative D call: TRBD1 (5 bases). Trimming took 0 bases from V and 1 from J, leaving 11 bases between them. There are 15 residues in the CDR3. Germline V lookup: CDR1 SGHNT, CDR2 YYREEE (reference sequence).